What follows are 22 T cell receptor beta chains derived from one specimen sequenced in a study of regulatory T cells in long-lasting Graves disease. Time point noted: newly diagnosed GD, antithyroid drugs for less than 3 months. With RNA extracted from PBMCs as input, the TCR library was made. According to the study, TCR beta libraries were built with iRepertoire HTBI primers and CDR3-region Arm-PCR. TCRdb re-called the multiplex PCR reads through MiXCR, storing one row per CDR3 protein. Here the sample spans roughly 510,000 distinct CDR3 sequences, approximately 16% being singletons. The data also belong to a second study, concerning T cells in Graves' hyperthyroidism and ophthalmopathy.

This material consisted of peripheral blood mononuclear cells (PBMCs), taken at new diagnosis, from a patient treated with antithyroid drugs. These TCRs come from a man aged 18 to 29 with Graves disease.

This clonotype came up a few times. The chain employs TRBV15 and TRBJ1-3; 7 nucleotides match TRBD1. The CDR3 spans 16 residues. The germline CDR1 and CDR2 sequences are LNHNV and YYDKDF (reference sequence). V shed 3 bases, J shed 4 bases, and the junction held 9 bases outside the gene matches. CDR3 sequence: CATSSRDSFSGNTIYF. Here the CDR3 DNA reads TGTGCCACCAGCAGCCGGGACAGTTTTTCCGGAAACACCATATATTTT.

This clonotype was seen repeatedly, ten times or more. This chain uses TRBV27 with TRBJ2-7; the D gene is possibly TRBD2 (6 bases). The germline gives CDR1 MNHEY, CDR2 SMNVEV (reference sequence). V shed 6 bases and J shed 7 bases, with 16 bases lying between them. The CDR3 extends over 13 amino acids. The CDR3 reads CASRRLAEGEQYF. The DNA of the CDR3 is TGTGCCAGCAGGCGATTAGCGGAGGGGGAGCAGTACTTC.

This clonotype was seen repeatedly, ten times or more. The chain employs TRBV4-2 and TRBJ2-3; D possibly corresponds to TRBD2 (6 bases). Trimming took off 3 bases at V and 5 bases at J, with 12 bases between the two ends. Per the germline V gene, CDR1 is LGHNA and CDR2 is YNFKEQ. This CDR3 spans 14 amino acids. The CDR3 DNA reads TGTGCCAGCAGCCAGGAGGGAGCGGAAGATACGCAGTATTTT. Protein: CASSQEGAEDTQYF.

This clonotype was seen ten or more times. The CDR3 nucleotides are TGTGCCAGCAGTGGGCACGGGAGGGCCAAATCCTACGAGCAGTACTTC. It yields the protein CASSGHGRAKSYEQYF. This chain uses TRBV12-3 or TRBV12-4 with TRBJ2-7, with 8 bases that match TRBD2. With V trimmed by 5 bases and J by 1 base, 10 bases remained unmatched. CDR3 size: 16 residues.

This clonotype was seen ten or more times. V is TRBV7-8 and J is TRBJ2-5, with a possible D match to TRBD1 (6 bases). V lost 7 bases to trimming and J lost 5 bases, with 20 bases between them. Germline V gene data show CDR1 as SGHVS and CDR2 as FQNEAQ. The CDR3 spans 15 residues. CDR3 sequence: CASNYQGTVGETQYF. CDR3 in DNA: TGTGCCAGCAACTATCAGGGGACCGTAGGGGAGACCCAGTACTTC. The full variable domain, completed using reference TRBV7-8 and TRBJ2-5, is GAGVSQSPRYKVAKRGQDVALRCDPISGHVSLFWYQQALGQGPEFLTYFQNEAQLDKSGLPSDRFFAERPEGSVSTLKIQRTQQEDSAVYLCASNYQGTVGETQYFGPGTRLLVL.

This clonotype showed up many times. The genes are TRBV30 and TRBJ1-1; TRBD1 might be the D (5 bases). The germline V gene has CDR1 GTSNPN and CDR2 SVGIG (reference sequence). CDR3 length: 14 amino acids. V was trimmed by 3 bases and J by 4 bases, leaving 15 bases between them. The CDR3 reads CAWSDVGELTEAFF. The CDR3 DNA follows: TGTGCCTGGAGCGACGTGGGGGAGCTCACTGAAGCTTTCTTT.

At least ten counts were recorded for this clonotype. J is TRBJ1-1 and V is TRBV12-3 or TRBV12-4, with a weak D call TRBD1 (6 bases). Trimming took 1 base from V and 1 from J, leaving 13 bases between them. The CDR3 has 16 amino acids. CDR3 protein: CASSLDTGTRNTEAFF. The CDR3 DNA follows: TGTGCCAGCAGTTTAGATACCGGGACAAGGAACACTGAAGCTTTCTTT.

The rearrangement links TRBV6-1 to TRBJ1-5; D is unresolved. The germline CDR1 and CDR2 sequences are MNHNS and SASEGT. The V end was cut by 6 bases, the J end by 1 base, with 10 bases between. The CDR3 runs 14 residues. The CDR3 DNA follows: TGTGCCAGCAGCCCCGGGTGGAGCAATCAGCCCCAGCATTTT. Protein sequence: CASSPGWSNQPQHF.

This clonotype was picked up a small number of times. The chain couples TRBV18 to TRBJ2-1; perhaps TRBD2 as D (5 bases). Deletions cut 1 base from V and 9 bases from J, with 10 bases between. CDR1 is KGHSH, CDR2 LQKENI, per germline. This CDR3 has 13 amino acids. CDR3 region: CASSPQNSGEQFF. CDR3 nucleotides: TGTGCCAGCTCACCACAAAACAGCGGTGAGCAGTTCTTC.

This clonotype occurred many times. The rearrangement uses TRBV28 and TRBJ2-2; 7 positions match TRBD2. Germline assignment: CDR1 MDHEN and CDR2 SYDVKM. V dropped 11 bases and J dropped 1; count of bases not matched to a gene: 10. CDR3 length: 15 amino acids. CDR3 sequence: CAGAPERENTGELFF. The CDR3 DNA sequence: TGTGCCGGGGCCCCTGAGCGGGAGAACACCGGGGAGCTGTTTTTT.

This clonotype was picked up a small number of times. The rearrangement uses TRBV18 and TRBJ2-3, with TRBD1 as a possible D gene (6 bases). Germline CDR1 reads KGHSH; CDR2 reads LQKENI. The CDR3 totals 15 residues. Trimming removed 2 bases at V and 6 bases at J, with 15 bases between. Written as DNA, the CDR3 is TGTGCCAGCTCACCATGTGCAGGGGCGACCGATACGCAGTATTTT. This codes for CASSPCAGATDTQYF.

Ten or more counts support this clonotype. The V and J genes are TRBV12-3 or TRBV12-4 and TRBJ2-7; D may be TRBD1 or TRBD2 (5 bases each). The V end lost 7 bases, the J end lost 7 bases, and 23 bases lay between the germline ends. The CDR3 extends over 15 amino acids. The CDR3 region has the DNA TGTGCCAGCACCCATGCTGGGACCTCGCTCGGGGAGCAGTACTTC. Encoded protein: CASTHAGTSLGEQYF.

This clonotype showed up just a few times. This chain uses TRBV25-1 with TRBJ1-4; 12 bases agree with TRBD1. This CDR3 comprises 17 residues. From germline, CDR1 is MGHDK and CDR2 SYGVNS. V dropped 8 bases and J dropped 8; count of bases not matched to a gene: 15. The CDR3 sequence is CASRPGQGAPGGEKLFF. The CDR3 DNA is TGTGCCAGCCGACCGGGACAGGGGGCGCCGGGAGGGGAAAAACTGTTTTTT. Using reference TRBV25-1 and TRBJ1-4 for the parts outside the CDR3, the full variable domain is EADIYQTPRYLVIGTGKKITLECSQTMGHDKMYWYQQDPGMELHLIHYSYGVNSTEKGDLSSESTVSRIRTEHFPLTLESARPSHTSQYLCASRPGQGAPGGEKLFFGSGTQLSVL.

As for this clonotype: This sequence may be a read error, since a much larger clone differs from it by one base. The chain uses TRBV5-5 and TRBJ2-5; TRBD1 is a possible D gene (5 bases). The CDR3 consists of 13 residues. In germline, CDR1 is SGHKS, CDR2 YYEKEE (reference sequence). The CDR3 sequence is CVSSSAGQETQYF. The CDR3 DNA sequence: TGTGTCAGCAGCTCCGCAGGGCAAGAGACCCAGTACTTC.

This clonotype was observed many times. CDR3: CASSPLVGWNNEQFF. In DNA, the CDR3 is TGTGCCAGCTCACCACTGGTGGGTTGGAACAATGAGCAGTTCTTC. The V gene is TRBV18, the J gene TRBJ2-1, with unresolved D. The V end was cut by 1 base, the J end by 5 bases, with 12 bases between. The CDR3 runs to 15 residues. The germline gives CDR1 KGHSH, CDR2 LQKENI.

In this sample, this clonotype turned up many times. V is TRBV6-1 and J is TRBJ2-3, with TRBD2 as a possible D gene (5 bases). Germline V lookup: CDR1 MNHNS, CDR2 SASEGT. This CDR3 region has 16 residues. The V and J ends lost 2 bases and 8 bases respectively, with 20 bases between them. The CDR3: CASSEQSLAYRGTQYF. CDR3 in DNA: TGTGCCAGCAGTGAACAATCTCTAGCTTACCGCGGTACGCAGTATTTT.

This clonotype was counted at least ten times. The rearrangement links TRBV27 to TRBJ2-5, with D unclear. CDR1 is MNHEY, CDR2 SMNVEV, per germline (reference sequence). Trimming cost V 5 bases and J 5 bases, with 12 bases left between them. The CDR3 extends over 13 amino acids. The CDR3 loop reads CASSPWGLETQYF. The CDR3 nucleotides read TGTGCCAGCAGTCCTTGGGGTTTGGAGACCCAGTACTTC.

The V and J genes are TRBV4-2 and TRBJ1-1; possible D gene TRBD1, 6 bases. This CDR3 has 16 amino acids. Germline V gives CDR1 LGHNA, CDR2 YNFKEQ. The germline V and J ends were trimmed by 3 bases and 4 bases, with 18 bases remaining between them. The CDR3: CASSHVNRVAGTEAFF. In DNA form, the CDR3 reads TGTGCCAGCAGCCACGTTAACAGGGTTGCAGGCACTGAAGCTTTCTTT.

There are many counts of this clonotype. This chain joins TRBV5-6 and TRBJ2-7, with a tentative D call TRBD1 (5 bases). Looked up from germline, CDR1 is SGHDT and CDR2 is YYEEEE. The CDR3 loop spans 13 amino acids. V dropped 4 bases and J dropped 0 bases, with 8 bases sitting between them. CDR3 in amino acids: CASSPDTSYEQYF. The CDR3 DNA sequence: TGTGCCAGCAGCCCGGACACCTCCTACGAGCAGTACTTC. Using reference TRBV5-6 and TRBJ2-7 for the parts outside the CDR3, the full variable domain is DAGVTQSPTHLIKTRGQQVTLRCSPKSGHDTVSWYQQALGQGPQFIFQYYEEEERQRGNFPDRFSGHQFPNYSSELNVNALLLGDSALYLCASSPDTSYEQYFGPGTRLTVT.

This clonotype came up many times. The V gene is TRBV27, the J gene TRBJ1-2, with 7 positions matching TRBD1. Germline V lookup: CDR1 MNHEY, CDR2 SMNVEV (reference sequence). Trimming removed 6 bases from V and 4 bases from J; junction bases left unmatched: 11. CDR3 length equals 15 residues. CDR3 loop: CASRSTGDSSYGYTF. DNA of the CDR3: TGTGCCAGCAGAAGTACAGGGGACTCCTCCTATGGCTACACCTTC.

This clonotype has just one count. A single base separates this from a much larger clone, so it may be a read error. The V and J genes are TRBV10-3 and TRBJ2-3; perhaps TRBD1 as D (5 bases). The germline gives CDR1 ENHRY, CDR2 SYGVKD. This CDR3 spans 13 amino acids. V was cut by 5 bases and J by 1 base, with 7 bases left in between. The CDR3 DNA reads TGTGCCATCAGTAAAGGGGGCACAGATACGCAGTATTTT. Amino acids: CAISKGGTDTQYF.

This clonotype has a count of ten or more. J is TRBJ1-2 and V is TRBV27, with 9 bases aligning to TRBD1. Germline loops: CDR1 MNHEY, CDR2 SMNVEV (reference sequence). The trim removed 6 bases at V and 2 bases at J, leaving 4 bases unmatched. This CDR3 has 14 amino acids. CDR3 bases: TGTGCCAGCAGCTTTGGACAGGGGAACTATGGCTACACCTTC. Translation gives CASSFGQGNYGYTF.